These 24 T cell receptor beta chains originate from one sample sequenced in a study of blood T cell repertoires in COVID-19. TCRdb keeps only in-frame clones here, not all; method: immunoSEQ multiplex PCR. The data show about 370,000 clones, with around 89% seen just once and 3% held by the top ten. The sequencing sample was made of peripheral blood. The source of these receptors is a woman aged 30 to 39 with COVID-19, enrolled during active disease.

This sequence joins TRBV19 and TRBJ2-1, with TRBD2 matching over 8 bases. This CDR3 spans 15 amino acids. The germline CDR1 and CDR2 sequences are LNHDA and SQIVND (reference sequence). The V segment lost 5 bases and the J segment 8 bases; nucleotides outside the gene matches: 11. The CDR3: CASSRAGGPPHEQFF. For the CDR3, the DNA is TGTGCCAGTAGTCGGGCGGGAGGCCCCCCCCATGAGCAGTTCTTC.

The chain combines TRBV7-2 with TRBJ2-3; a weak D match, TRBD2 (5 bases). CDR1 is SGHTA and CDR2 is FQGNSA in the germline V gene. The CDR3 loop spans 15 amino acids. Trimming removed 1 base at V and 0 bases at J, with 8 bases between. The CDR3 DNA reads as TGTGCCAGCAGCTTAGTGAGCGGAAGCACAGATACGCAGTATTTT. This codes for CASSLVSGSTDTQYF.

The CDR3: CAITGGDYGYTF. The CDR3 DNA sequence: TGTGCCATCACGGGGGGCGACTATGGCTACACCTTC. This chain connects TRBV10-3 to TRBJ1-2, with a possible D match to TRBD1 (6 bases). This CDR3 comprises 12 residues. Germline V gives CDR1 ENHRY, CDR2 SYGVKD. V lost 7 bases and J 3 bases, leaving 9 bases between the germline ends.

The chain joins TRBV20-1 to TRBJ1-4; D unresolved. The germline V and J ends were trimmed by 3 bases and 9 bases, with 8 bases remaining between them. The CDR3 is made up of 11 amino acids. Germline values: CDR1 DFQATT, CDR2 SNEGSKA (reference sequence). The CDR3 spells CSAREDKKLFF. CDR3 sequence (DNA): TGCAGTGCTAGGGAGGATAAAAAACTGTTTTTT.

The V call is TRBV5-4, the J call TRBJ2-1, with 10 positions matching TRBD2. Per germline, CDR1 SGHNT and CDR2 YYREEE (reference sequence). Trimming removed 5 bases from V and 0 bases from J; junction bases left unmatched: 11. The CDR3 length is 18 residues. CDR3 protein: CASRLGLAGESSYNEQFF. The CDR3 DNA follows: TGTGCCAGCAGGCTGGGGCTAGCGGGGGAGTCCTCCTACAATGAGCAGTTCTTC.

V and J are TRBV18 and TRBJ2-7; a weak D match, TRBD2 (7 bases). The length of the CDR3 is 13 residues. Germline assignment: CDR1 KGHSH and CDR2 LQKENI. Trimming removed 4 bases at V and 2 bases at J, with 9 bases between. CDR3 DNA: TGTGCCAGCTCACGGGGGGGCCCCTACGAGCAGTACTTC. Residues: CASSRGGPYEQYF.

Worth noting for this clone: Other DNA sequences of this sample code for an identical CDR3. The chain joins TRBV3-1 (or the pseudogene TRBV3-2) to TRBJ1-6; TRBD1 might be the D (5 bases). Trimming pared 1 base from V and 9 bases from J, leaving 13 bases between. The CDR3 sequence is 15 residues long. Germline V gives CDR1 LGHDT, CDR2 YNNKEL (reference sequence). The CDR3 DNA sequence: TGTGCCAGCAGCCAAGTGGGAGGGGAAGGTTCACCCCTCCACTTT. Translated, it gives CASSQVGGEGSPLHF.

With regard to this clone: An end of the junction differs from the germline gene, which may be a read error. V usage is TRBV6-1 and J usage is TRBJ1-2; TRBD1 agrees at 7 bases. The CDR3 is 12 amino acids. Germline values: CDR1 MNHNS, CDR2 SASEGT. The CDR3 loop reads CASSEGFGTASF. The CDR3 DNA reads as TGTGCCAGCAGTGAAGGGTTTGGGACAGCTTCGTTC.

This rearrangement joins TRBV6-5 to TRBJ1-5, with a possible D match to TRBD1 (5 bases). The CDR3 sequence is 14 residues long. The V gene lost 5 bases and the J gene lost 1 base, with 9 bases spanning the gap. The germline gives CDR1 MNHEY, CDR2 SVGAGI. CDR3 protein: CASSKGRSNQPQHF. For the CDR3, the DNA is TGTGCCAGCAGTAAGGGGAGGAGCAATCAGCCCCAGCATTTT.

The chain carries TRBV28 and TRBJ2-7; 10 bases agree with TRBD1. Germline loops: CDR1 MDHEN, CDR2 SYDVKM. The CDR3 extends over 15 amino acids. V dropped 5 bases and J dropped 4; count of bases not matched to a gene: 8. The CDR3: CASSVAGTGAYEQYV. The CDR3 nucleotides are TGTGCCAGCAGTGTAGCTGGGACAGGGGCTTACGAGCAGTACGTC.

The V and J genes are TRBV7-8 and TRBJ1-1, with TRBD1 matching 7 bases. J lost 7 bases, V lost 5 bases, and 10 bases had no gene match. The germline V gene encodes CDR1 SGHVS and CDR2 FQNEAQ. The length of the CDR3 is 14 residues. DNA for the CDR3: TGTGCCAGCAGCCCAACCACAGGGGCTGGTGAAGCTTTCTTT. As protein: CASSPTTGAGEAFF.

V and J are TRBV27 and TRBJ2-1, with a tentative D call TRBD1 (6 bases). CDR3 length: 16 residues. In germline, CDR1 is MNHEY, CDR2 SMNVEV (reference sequence). Trimming shortened V by 0 bases and J by 2 bases, and 11 bases separated the two germline ends. The CDR3 DNA is TGTGCCAGCAGTTTATCGGCAGGGGAACCCTACAATGAGCAGTTCTTC. Amino acids: CASSLSAGEPYNEQFF.

V gene TRBV9 combines with J gene TRBJ1-2; 8 nucleotides line up with TRBD1. The CDR3 runs 14 residues. Germline V gene data show CDR1 as SGDLS and CDR2 as YYNGEE. Trimming removed 4 bases from V and 6 bases from J; junction bases left unmatched: 8. The CDR3 DNA sequence: TGTGCCAGCAGCTTAGAGGACAGGGTGAATGGCTACACCTTC. Residues: CASSLEDRVNGYTF.

This chain connects TRBV7-6 to TRBJ1-5; D is unclear. The CDR3 is 16 amino acids. Germline assignment: CDR1 SGHVS and CDR2 FNYEAQ. V was pared by 2 bases and J by 2 bases, with 13 bases between. The CDR3 DNA reads as TGTGCCAGCAGCTTAACCGGCCCGGGTCGCAATCAGCCCCAGCATTTT. Residues: CASSLTGPGRNQPQHF. Full variable domain (outside the CDR3, taken from reference TRBV7-6 and TRBJ1-5): GAGVSQSPRYKVTKRGQDVALRCDPISGHVSLYWYRQALGQGPEFLTYFNYEAQQDKSGLPNDRFSAERPEGSISTLTIQRTEQRDSAMYRCASSLTGPGRNQPQHFGDGTRLSIL.

The genes are TRBV7-2 and TRBJ1-5; D is undetermined. Germline CDR1 SGHTA, CDR2 FQGNSA. The ends were cut back, 5 bases at V and 2 bases at J, with 19 bases in the middle. This CDR3 spans 17 amino acids. CDR3 DNA: TGTGCCAGCAGCCCGACCCGGGTAGCACGGGGCAATCAGCCCCAGCATTTT. This codes for CASSPTRVARGNQPQHF.

The chain recombines TRBV7-9 with TRBJ1-4, with D tentatively TRBD1 (5 bases). The CDR3 has 14 residues. Looked up from germline, CDR1 is SEHNR and CDR2 is FQNEAQ (reference sequence). Trimming took off 7 bases at V and 8 bases at J, with 17 bases between the two ends. CDR3 sequence: CASTRGTGSEKLFF. In DNA form, the CDR3 reads TGTGCCAGCACCCGAGGAACAGGTTCGGAAAAACTGTTTTTT.

A remark on this clone: Other DNA sequences within the sample encode an identical CDR3. The chain uses TRBV10-1 and TRBJ2-5; D perhaps matches TRBD2 (6 bases). The CDR3 spans 15 residues. V lost 4 bases, J lost 2 bases, and 14 bases lay in between. In germline, CDR1 is WNHNN, CDR2 SYGVQD (reference sequence). CDR3 sequence: CASSAGTSGQETQYF. Here the CDR3 DNA reads TGCGCCAGCAGTGCCGGGACTTCGGGTCAAGAGACCCAGTACTTC.

This clone has only one observation. J is TRBJ2-7 and V is TRBV20-1; tentative D call: TRBD2 (5 bases). The CDR3 extends over 11 amino acids. Trimming removed 3 bases at V and 7 bases at J, with 10 bases between. Germline assignment: CDR1 DFQATT and CDR2 SNEGSKA (reference sequence). The chain's CDR3 is CSARIPGEQYF. CDR3 in DNA: TGCAGTGCTAGGATCCCGGGAGAGCAGTACTTC.

The chain couples TRBV25-1 to TRBJ1-1, with a tentative D call TRBD1 (6 bases). CDR3 size: 13 residues. The V gene's germline CDR1 is MGHDK and CDR2 SYGVNS. Trimming left V 8 bases short and J 5 bases short, with 15 bases between. The CDR3 coding sequence is TGTGCCAGCCGGGGGGCGAGGGGGACTGAAGCTTTCTTT. This sequence encodes CASRGARGTEAFF. Full variable domain (outside the CDR3, taken from reference TRBV25-1 and TRBJ1-1): EADIYQTPRYLVIGTGKKITLECSQTMGHDKMYWYQQDPGMELHLIHYSYGVNSTEKGDLSSESTVSRIRTEHFPLTLESARPSHTSQYLCASRGARGTEAFFGQGTRLTVV.

This chain links TRBV5-1 with TRBJ2-1; D may be TRBD2 (6 bases). Germline lookup yields CDR1 SGHRS and CDR2 YFSETQ. The CDR3 is made up of 14 amino acids. V was clipped by 0 bases and J by 9 bases, with 13 bases between them. This chain's CDR3 is CASSLAVVGGEQFF. CDR3 nucleotide sequence: TGCGCCAGCAGCTTGGCCGTAGTCGGGGGTGAGCAGTTCTTC.

This clone has more than one count but fewer than ten. The chain is built from TRBV27 and TRBJ2-1, with 12 bases fitting TRBD2. V shed 6 bases and J 10 bases; nucleotides not matched to a gene: 4. The CDR3 extends over 13 amino acids. Germline-derived CDR1 and CDR2 are MNHEY and SMNVEV (reference sequence). CDR3 loop: CASRGLAGPEQFF. The CDR3 DNA reads as TGTGCCAGCAGGGGACTAGCGGGTCCGGAGCAGTTCTTC.

The rearrangement joins TRBV24-1 to TRBJ2-1; possible D gene TRBD1, 6 bases. The CDR3 loop spans 17 amino acids. The ends were cut back, 4 bases at V and 9 bases at J, with 24 bases in the middle. Germline assignment: CDR1 KGHDR and CDR2 SFDVKD. CDR3 residues: CATSDQDGAGADLEQFF. The CDR3 nucleotides are TGTGCCACCAGTGACCAAGATGGGGCAGGGGCGGATCTTGAGCAGTTCTTC.

The chain couples TRBV4-2 to TRBJ2-1, with D possibly being TRBD1 (5 bases). In germline, CDR1 is LGHNA, CDR2 YNFKEQ. V was trimmed by 0 bases and J by 4 bases, leaving 16 bases between them. The CDR3 is made up of 17 amino acids. CDR3 sequence reads: CASSQEPARESYNEQFF. The CDR3 nucleotides read TGTGCCAGCAGCCAAGAGCCGGCCAGGGAATCTTACAATGAGCAGTTCTTC.

The chain employs TRBV30 and TRBJ1-6, with 8 bases identical to TRBD1. Trimming cost V 3 bases and J 5 bases; bases outside gene matches: 15. The CDR3 sequence is 18 residues long. CDR1 and CDR2 from the germline V gene are GTSNPN and SVGIG (reference sequence). The CDR3 sequence is CAWRRQGYSLRDNSPLHF. CDR3 bases: TGTGCCTGGAGGCGACAGGGGTACAGCCTTCGAGATAATTCACCCCTCCACTTT. Full variable domain (outside the CDR3, taken from reference TRBV30 and TRBJ1-6): SQTIHQWPATLVQPVGSPLSLECTVEGTSNPNLYWYRQAAGRGLQLLFYSVGIGQISSEVPQNLSASRPQDRQFILSSKKLLLSDSGFYLCAWRRQGYSLRDNSPLHFGNGTRLTVT.